The 20 T cell receptor beta chains presented below share a single source sample, sequenced in a study of identical twins. One entry per CDR3 protein results from TCRdb running MiXCR on the 5' RACE reads. Among 450,000 or so distinct CDR3 sequences listed, 14% were seen once. Separately, the same data were catalogued under a study of yellow fever vaccine responses in identical twins.

The sequencing input was CD4+ T cells sorted from blood. The receptors were sampled from a woman younger than 35 in good health.

In its sample, this clonotype was seen a few times. The gene calls are TRBV4-3 and TRBJ1-5; a weak D match, TRBD1 (5 bases). This CDR3 spans 15 amino acids. The ends were cut back, 3 bases at V and 5 bases at J, with 14 bases in the middle. CDR1 LGHNA and CDR2 YSLEER come from the germline V gene. The chain's CDR3 is CASSQETDDDQPQHF. The CDR3 bases are TGCGCCAGCAGCCAGGAGACAGATGATGATCAGCCCCAGCATTTT.

The chain combines TRBV6-5 with TRBJ2-1, with D tentatively TRBD1 (6 bases). Germline assignment: CDR1 MNHEY and CDR2 SVGAGI. This CDR3 contains 16 residues. The V and J ends lost 4 bases and 9 bases respectively, with 22 bases between them. DNA of the CDR3: TGTGCCAGCAGTTCTATTTTGGGGGCCTCCGACGGTGAGCAGTTCTTC. Translated, it gives CASSSILGASDGEQFF.

This chain links TRBV5-1 with TRBJ2-7; D perhaps matches TRBD1 (6 bases). CDR1 and CDR2 from the germline V gene are SGHRS and YFSETQ. Trimming took off 5 bases at V and 6 bases at J, with 21 bases between the two ends. The CDR3 covers 15 residues. CDR3 DNA sequence: TGCGCCAGCAGGGGAGCGTACGACAGGCAGGGCGAGCAGTACTTC. Protein sequence: CASRGAYDRQGEQYF. Using reference TRBV5-1 and TRBJ2-7 for the parts outside the CDR3, the full variable domain is KAGVTQTPRYLIKTRGQQVTLSCSPISGHRSVSWYQQTPGQGLQFLFEYFSETQRNKGNFPGRFSGRQFSNSRSEMNVSTLELGDSALYLCASRGAYDRQGEQYFGPGTRLTVT.

Turning to this clonotype: The junction and the germline gene differ at one end; a read error may be behind it. The chain links TRBV12-3 or TRBV12-4 to TRBJ2-7; 13 bases map to TRBD2. The CDR3 length is 18 residues. The CDR3 nucleotides are TGTGCCATCAGTTTAACAAGACTAGCGGGAGGTAACGACTACGAGCAGTACTTC. Encoded protein: CAISLTRLAGGNDYEQYF.

Regarding this clonotype: A read error is possible here, since a much larger clone lies one base away. This sequence joins TRBV4-2 and TRBJ2-2, with D possibly being TRBD2 (6 bases). V was shortened by 4 bases and J by 5 bases, with 11 bases between the two germline ends. Germline lookup yields CDR1 LGHNA and CDR2 YNFKEQ. The CDR3 is made up of 14 amino acids. CDR3: CASSPGRQTGELFF. Written as DNA, the CDR3 is TGTGCCAGCAGCCCGGGGAGGCAGACCGGGGAGCTGTTTTTT.

A few counts support this clonotype. The V call is TRBV3-1, the J call TRBJ2-5; D is tentatively TRBD1 or TRBD2 (5 bases each). V dropped 4 bases and J dropped 0 bases, with 15 bases sitting between them. The CDR3 loop spans 16 amino acids. CDR1 is LGHDT, CDR2 YNNKEL, per germline (reference sequence). CDR3 nucleotide sequence: TGTGCCAGCAGCCGGACCGGGACCAAGTACCAAGAGACCCAGTACTTC. Its translation is CASSRTGTKYQETQYF.

This clonotype has a handful of counts. V gene TRBV11-2 combines with J gene TRBJ2-3; 14 nucleotides line up with TRBD2. Germline V gene lookup returns CDR1 SGHAT and CDR2 FQNNGV. Trimming took 6 bases from V and 11 from J; bases not matched to a gene: 13. CDR3 length: 16 residues. In nucleotides, the CDR3 is TGTGCCAGCAGTAGGACTAGCGGGGGGCCCACGTTGGGGCAGTATTTT. The encoded protein is CASSRTSGGPTLGQYF.

V gene TRBV6-4 combines with J gene TRBJ2-2; D is undetermined. CDR3 size: 13 residues. Between the trimmed V and J ends, which lost 3 bases and 6 bases, there was a span of 8 bases. Per the germline V gene, CDR1 is MRHNA and CDR2 is SNTAGT. CDR3 sequence: CASSDVAAGELFF. DNA of the CDR3: TGTGCCAGCAGTGATGTGGCAGCCGGGGAGCTGTTTTTT.

This clonotype was observed many times. The rearrangement links TRBV12-3 or TRBV12-4 to TRBJ2-1, with D possibly matching TRBD1 (6 bases). This CDR3 has 12 amino acids. Trimming pared 6 bases from V and 9 bases from J, leaving 12 bases between. CDR3 sequence reads: CASRRDIGEQFF. The DNA for the CDR3 is TGTGCCAGCAGAAGGGACATCGGTGAGCAGTTCTTC.

This clonotype appeared a few times. The rearrangement links TRBV6-5 to TRBJ2-4, with D perhaps matching TRBD1 or TRBD2 (5 bases each). CDR3 size: 16 residues. V was shortened by 2 bases and J by 1 base, with 12 bases between the two germline ends. CDR1 and CDR2 from the germline V gene are MNHEY and SVGAGI. The CDR3 is CASSYPQGEAKNIQYF. As DNA, the CDR3 is TGTGCCAGCAGTTACCCGCAGGGAGAGGCCAAAAACATTCAGTACTTC.

This clonotype was recorded many times. J is TRBJ2-7 and V is TRBV10-3, with 12 bases aligning to TRBD1. CDR3 length: 16 amino acids. The germline V gene has CDR1 ENHRY and CDR2 SYGVKD. V gave up 2 bases and J gave up 9 bases; unmatched junction bases: 11. The CDR3 bases are TGTGCCATCAGTGAGAAAACCGGGACAGGGGGCGGAGGGCAGTACTTC. Translating gives CAISEKTGTGGGGQYF.

This clonotype has only a few counts. This chain connects TRBV14 to TRBJ2-7; D is tentatively TRBD1 or TRBD2 (6 bases each). The CDR3 is 16 amino acids. Trimming shortened V by 0 bases and J by 1 base, and 13 bases separated the two germline ends. Germline V gene data show CDR1 as SGHDN and CDR2 as FVKESK. In nucleotides, the CDR3 is TGTGCCAGCAGCCAAGAAATAAGGAGGGGGTCCTACGAGCAGTACTTC. It translates to CASSQEIRRGSYEQYF.

V and J are TRBV7-2 and TRBJ2-3; D may correspond to TRBD1 or TRBD2 (5 bases each). In germline, CDR1 is SGHTA, CDR2 FQGNSA. This CDR3 spans 16 amino acids. V lost 4 bases and J 1 base, leaving 15 bases between the germline ends. The CDR3 is CASSSAGASRTDTQYF. CDR3 nucleotide sequence: TGTGCCAGCAGCTCCGCCGGGGCCTCACGCACAGATACGCAGTATTTT.

This clonotype turned up a few times. The V and J genes are TRBV2 and TRBJ2-7; TRBD1 or TRBD2 may be the D gene (5 bases each). This CDR3 is 14 amino acids long. The germline CDR1 and CDR2 sequences are SNHLY and FYNNEI. V dropped 3 bases and J dropped 4 bases, with 13 bases sitting between them. CDR3 sequence reads: CASSDPGRSYEQYF. CDR3 nucleotide sequence: TGTGCCAGCAGTGACCCGGGACGCTCGTACGAGCAGTACTTC.

This clonotype occurred a few times. The chain combines TRBV7-2 with TRBJ2-1; 10 bases map to TRBD1. V lost 6 bases, J lost 7 bases, and 6 bases stayed unmatched. The CDR3 sequence is 14 residues long. Germline CDR1 is SGHTA and CDR2 is FQGNSA. In nucleotides, the CDR3 is TGTGCCAGCAGAAGACAGGGGGCGAGTAATGAGCAGTTCTTC. Amino acids: CASRRQGASNEQFF. Full variable domain (remainder filled in from reference TRBV7-2 and TRBJ2-1): GAGVSQSPSNKVTEKGKDVELRCDPISGHTALYWYRQSLGQGLEFLIYFQGNSAPDKSGLPSDRFSAERTGGSVSTLTIQRTQQEDSAVYLCASRRQGASNEQFFGPGTRLTVL.

V and J are TRBV18 and TRBJ2-5; 9 nucleotides align to TRBD1. Trimming at V came to 4 bases and at J to 3 bases, leaving 6 bases not matched to a gene. CDR3 length: 15 amino acids. CDR1 and CDR2 (germline): KGHSH, LQKENI. The CDR3 DNA reads as TGTGCCAGCTCACTGCCGGGACAGGGAAAAGAGACCCAGTACTTC. Its protein is CASSLPGQGKETQYF.

This clonotype showed up just a few times. The chain is built from TRBV12-3 or TRBV12-4 and TRBJ2-5; possibly TRBD2 for D (5 bases). CDR3 size: 15 residues. V lost 6 bases, J lost 3 bases, and 17 bases lay in between. CDR3 protein: CASRATSRGKETQYF. The DNA for the CDR3 is TGTGCCAGCAGGGCCACCTCCCGGGGAAAAGAGACCCAGTACTTC.

This clonotype appeared a few times. The rearrangement uses TRBV5-1 and TRBJ2-1, with D unclear. Germline values: CDR1 SGHRS, CDR2 YFSETQ. The V and J ends lost 2 bases and 4 bases respectively, with 19 bases between them. The length of the CDR3 is 17 residues. CDR3 nucleotide sequence: TGCGCCAGCAGCTTCTACAGTTTCCCCCAGAATTACAATGAGCAGTTCTTC. It translates to CASSFYSFPQNYNEQFF. The full variable domain, its missing parts supplied by reference TRBV5-1 and TRBJ2-1, is KAGVTQTPRYLIKTRGQQVTLSCSPISGHRSVSWYQQTPGQGLQFLFEYFSETQRNKGNFPGRFSGRQFSNSRSEMNVSTLELGDSALYLCASSFYSFPQNYNEQFFGPGTRLTVL.

V usage is TRBV7-9 and J usage is TRBJ2-2, with 12 bases lining up with TRBD1. The V and J ends lost 4 bases and 6 bases, in that order; junction bases with no gene match: 6. CDR1 SEHNR and CDR2 FQNEAQ come from the germline V gene (reference sequence). The CDR3 length is 16 residues. Here the CDR3 DNA reads TGTGCCAGCAGCTCCCGGGACAGGGGGCGTCCCGGGGAGCTGTTTTTT. It encodes CASSSRDRGRPGELFF. The full variable domain, rest sourced from reference TRBV7-9 and TRBJ2-2, is DTGVSQNPRHKITKRGQNVTFRCDPISEHNRLYWYRQTLGQGPEFLTYFQNEAQLEKSRLLSDRFSAERPKGSFSTLEIQRTEQGDSAMYLCASSSRDRGRPGELFFGEGSRLTVL.

V is TRBV7-6 and J is TRBJ2-3; D is unresolved. V was shortened by 9 bases and J by 6 bases, with 16 bases between the two germline ends. CDR1 is SGHVS and CDR2 is FNYEAQ in the germline V gene. This CDR3 comprises 13 residues. Here the CDR3 reads CASTDATYDTQYF. The CDR3 DNA sequence: TGTGCCAGTACTGACGCTACATACGATACGCAGTATTTT.